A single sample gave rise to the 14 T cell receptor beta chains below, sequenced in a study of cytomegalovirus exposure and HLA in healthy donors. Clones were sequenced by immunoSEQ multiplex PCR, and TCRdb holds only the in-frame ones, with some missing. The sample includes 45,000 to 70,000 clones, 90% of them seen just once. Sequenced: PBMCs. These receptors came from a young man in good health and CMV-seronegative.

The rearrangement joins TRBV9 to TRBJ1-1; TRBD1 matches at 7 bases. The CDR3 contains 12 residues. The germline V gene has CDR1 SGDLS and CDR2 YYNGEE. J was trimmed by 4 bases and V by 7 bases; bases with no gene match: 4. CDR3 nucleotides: TGTGCCAGCGGGAACAGGGGCACTGAAGCTTTCTTT. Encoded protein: CASGNRGTEAFF.

The CDR3 DNA follows: TGTGCCAGCAGCCCACCGACCTCTAGCGGGAGGGCCGGGAAGACCCAGTACTTC. Translating it yields CASSPPTSSGRAGKTQYF. This sequence joins TRBV7-9 and TRBJ2-5, with TRBD2 identical over 12 bases. Trimming took 5 bases from V and 6 from J; bases not matched to a gene: 16. The CDR3 consists of 18 residues. Germline CDR1 is SEHNR and CDR2 is FQNEAQ (reference sequence).

Here the CDR3 reads CASSEALWGGRDSNEQFF. The CDR3 DNA sequence: TGTGCCAGCAGTGAAGCGCTGTGGGGCGGGAGGGATAGTAATGAGCAGTTCTTC. The chain is built from TRBV6-1 and TRBJ2-1, with 9 bases lining up with TRBD2. There are 18 residues in the CDR3. The V gene's germline CDR1 is MNHNS and CDR2 SASEGT. Unmatched junction bases numbered 13, after V lost 0 bases and J lost 7 bases.

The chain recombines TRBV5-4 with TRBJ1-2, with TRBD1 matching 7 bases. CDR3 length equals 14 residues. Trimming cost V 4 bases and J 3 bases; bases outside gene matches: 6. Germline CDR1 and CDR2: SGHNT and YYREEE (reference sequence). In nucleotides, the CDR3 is TGTGCCAGCAGCGGCAGGGACAGCCACTATGGCTACACCTTC. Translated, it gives CASSGRDSHYGYTF.

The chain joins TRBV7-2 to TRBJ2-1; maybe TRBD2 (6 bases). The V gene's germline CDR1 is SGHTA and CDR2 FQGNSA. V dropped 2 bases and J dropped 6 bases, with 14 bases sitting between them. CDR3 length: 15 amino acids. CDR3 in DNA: TGTGCCAGCAGCTTATTCGGAGGGCCCTCCAATGAGCAGTTCTTC. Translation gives CASSLFGGPSNEQFF.

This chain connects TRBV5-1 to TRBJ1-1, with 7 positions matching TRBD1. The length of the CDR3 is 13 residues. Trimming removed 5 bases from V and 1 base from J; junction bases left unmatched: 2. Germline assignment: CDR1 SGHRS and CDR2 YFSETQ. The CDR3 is CASRRTGNTEAFF. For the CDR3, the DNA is TGCGCCAGCAGAAGGACAGGGAACACTGAAGCTTTCTTT.

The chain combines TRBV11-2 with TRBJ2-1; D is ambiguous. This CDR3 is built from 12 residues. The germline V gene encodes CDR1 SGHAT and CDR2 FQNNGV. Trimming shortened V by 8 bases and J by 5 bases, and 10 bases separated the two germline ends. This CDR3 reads CASGRVHNEQFF. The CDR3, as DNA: TGTGCCAGCGGCCGGGTTCACAATGAGCAGTTCTTC.

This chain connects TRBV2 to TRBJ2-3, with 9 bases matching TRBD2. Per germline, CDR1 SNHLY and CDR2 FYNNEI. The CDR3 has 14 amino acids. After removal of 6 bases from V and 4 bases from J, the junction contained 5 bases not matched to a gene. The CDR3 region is CASSWTSASDTQYF. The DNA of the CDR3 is TGTGCCAGCAGCTGGACTAGCGCCTCAGATACGCAGTATTTT.

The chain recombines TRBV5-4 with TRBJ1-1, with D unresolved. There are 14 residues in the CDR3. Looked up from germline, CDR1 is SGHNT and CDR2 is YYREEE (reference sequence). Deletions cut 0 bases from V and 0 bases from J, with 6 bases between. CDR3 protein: CASSLGQMNTEAFF. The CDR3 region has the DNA TGTGCCAGCAGCTTGGGACAAATGAACACTGAAGCTTTCTTT.

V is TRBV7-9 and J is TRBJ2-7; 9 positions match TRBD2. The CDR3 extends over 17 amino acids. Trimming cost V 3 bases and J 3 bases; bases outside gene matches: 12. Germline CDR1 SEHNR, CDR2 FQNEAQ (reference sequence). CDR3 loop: CASSLVVGGTSNYEQYF. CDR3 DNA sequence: TGTGCCAGCAGCTTGGTTGTCGGCGGGACTAGCAACTACGAGCAGTACTTC.

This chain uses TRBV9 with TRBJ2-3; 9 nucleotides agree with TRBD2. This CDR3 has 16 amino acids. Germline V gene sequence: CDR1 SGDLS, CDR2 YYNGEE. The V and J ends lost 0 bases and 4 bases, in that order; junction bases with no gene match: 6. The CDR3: CASSVEGLAIPDTQYF. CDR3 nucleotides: TGTGCCAGCAGCGTAGAAGGACTAGCGATTCCAGATACGCAGTATTTT.

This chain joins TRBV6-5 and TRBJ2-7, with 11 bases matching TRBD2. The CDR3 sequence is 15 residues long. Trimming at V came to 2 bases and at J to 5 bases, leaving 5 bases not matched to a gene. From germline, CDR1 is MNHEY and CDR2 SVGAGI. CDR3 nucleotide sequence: TGTGCCAGCAGTTACGGCCTAGCGGGAGGACACGAGCAGTACTTC. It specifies CASSYGLAGGHEQYF.

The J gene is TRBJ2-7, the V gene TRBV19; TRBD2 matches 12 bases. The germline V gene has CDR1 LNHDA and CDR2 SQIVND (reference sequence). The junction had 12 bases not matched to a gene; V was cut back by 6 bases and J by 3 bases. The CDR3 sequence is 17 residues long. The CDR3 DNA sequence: TGTGCCAGTAGCCTTTCCGGACTAGCGGGAACACACTACGAGCAGTACTTC. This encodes CASSLSGLAGTHYEQYF.

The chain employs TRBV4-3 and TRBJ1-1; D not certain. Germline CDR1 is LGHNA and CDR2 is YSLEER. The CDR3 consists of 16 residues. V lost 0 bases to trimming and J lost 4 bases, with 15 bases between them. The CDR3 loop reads CASSQDYSRRSTEAFF. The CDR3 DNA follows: TGCGCCAGCAGCCAAGACTATTCCAGGAGGAGCACTGAAGCTTTCTTT.